This T cell receptor (beta chain) was identified in a study of blood T cells in healthy people across ages. As for the study in general: The template switching approach captured approximately one barcoded beta molecule for every two T cells.

Alongside a J-beta primer mix, a sample-barcoded 5' primer served in a second PCR lasting roughly 7 to 12 cycles. With 12 random nucleotides, a template-switch adaptor tagged each individual cDNA molecule. TCRdb independently ran MiXCR on the 5' RACE reads; one entry per CDR3 protein. The sample lists fewer than 2 million distinct CDR3 sequences; roughly two fifths were seen once. Points from the study as a whole: The study found more naive CD4+ cells and higher diversity in long-lived than aged donors.

Trimming removed 3 bases at V and 12 bases at J, with 11 bases between. The CDR3 extends over 11 amino acids. The sample holds a few counts of this clonotype. Its antigen is still unknown. Total RNA extraction produced at least 6 micrograms (per sample) for the study. The sequence was obtained from a human donor in good health. The sequencing input was blood. The chain is built from TRBV12-3 or TRBV12-4 and TRBJ2-5, with D possibly TRBD2 on 6 matching bases. CDR3 DNA: TGTGCCAGCAGTTTGGAGGGGAAGGAGTACTTC. Its translation: CASSLEGKEYF.